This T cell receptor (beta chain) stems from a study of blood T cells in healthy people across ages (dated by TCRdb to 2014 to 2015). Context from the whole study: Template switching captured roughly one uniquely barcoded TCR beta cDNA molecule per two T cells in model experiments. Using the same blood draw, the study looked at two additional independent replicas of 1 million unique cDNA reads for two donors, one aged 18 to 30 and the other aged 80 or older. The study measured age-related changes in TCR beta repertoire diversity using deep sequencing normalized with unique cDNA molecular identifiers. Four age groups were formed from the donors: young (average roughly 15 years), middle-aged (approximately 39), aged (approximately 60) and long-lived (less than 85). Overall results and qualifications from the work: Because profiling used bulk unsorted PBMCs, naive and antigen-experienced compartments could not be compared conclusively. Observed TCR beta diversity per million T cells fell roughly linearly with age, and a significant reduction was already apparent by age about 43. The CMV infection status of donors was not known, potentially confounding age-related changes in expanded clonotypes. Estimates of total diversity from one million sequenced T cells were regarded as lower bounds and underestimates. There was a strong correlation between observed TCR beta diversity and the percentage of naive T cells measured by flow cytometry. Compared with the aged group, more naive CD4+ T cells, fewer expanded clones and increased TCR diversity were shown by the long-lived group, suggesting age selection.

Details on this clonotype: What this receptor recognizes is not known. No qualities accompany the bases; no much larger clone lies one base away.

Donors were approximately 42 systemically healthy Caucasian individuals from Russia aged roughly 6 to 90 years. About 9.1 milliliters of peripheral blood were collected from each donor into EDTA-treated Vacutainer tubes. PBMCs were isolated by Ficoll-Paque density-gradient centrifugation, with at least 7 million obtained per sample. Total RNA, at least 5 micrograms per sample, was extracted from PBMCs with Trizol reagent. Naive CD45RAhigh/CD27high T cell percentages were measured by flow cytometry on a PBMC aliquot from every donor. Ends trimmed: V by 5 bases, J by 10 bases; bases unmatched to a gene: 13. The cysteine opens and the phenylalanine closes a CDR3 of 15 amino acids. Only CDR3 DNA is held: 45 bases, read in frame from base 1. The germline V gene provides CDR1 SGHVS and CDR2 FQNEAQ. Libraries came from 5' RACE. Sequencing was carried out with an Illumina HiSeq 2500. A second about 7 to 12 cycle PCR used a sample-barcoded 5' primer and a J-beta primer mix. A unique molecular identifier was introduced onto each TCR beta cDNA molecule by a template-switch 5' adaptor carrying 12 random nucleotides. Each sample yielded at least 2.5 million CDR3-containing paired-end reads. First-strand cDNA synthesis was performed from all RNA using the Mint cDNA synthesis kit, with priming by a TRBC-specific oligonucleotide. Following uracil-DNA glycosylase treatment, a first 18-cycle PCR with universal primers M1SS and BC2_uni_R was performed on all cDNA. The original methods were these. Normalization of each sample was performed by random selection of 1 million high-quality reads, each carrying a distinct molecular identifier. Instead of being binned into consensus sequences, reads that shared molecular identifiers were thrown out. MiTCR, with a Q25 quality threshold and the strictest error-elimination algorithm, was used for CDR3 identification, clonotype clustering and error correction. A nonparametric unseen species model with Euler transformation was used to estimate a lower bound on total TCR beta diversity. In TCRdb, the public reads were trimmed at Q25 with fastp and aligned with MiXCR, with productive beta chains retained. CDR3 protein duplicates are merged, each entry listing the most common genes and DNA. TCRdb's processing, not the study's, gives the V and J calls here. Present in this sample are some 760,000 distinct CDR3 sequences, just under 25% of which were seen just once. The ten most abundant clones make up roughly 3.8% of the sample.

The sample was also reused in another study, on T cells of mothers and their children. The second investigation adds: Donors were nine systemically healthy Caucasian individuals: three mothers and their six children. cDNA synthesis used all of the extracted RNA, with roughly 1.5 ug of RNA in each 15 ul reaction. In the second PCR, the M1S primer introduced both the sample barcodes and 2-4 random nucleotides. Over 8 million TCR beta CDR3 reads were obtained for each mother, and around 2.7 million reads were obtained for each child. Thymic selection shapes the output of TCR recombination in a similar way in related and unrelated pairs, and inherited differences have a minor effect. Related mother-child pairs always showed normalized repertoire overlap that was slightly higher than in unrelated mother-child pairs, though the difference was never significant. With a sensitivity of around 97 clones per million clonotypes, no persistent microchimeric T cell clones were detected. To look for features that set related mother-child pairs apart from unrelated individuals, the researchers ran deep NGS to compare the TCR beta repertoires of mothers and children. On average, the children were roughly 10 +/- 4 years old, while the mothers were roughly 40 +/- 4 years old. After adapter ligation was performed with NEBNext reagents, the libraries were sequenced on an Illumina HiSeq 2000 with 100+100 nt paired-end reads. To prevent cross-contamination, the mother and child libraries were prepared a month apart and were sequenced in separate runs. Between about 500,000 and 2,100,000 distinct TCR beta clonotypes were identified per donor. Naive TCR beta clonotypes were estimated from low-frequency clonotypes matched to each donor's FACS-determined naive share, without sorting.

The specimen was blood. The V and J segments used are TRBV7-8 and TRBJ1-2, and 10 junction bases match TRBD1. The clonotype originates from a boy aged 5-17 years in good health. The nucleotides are TGTGCCAGCAGCCCGGCTGGGGACAGGGGAATGGACTACACCTTC. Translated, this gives CASSPAGDRGMDYTF.